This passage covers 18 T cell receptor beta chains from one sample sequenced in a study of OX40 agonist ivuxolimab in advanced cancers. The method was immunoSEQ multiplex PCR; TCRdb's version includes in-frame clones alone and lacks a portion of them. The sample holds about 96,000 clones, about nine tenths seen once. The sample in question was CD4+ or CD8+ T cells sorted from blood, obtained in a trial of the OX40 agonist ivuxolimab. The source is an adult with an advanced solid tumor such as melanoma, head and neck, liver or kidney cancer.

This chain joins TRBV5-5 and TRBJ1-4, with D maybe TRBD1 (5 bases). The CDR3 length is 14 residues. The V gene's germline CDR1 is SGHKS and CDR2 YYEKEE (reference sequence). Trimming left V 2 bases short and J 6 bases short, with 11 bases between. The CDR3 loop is CASSFLGTDEKLFF. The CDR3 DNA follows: TGTGCCAGCAGCTTCCTGGGGACGGATGAAAAACTGTTTTTT.

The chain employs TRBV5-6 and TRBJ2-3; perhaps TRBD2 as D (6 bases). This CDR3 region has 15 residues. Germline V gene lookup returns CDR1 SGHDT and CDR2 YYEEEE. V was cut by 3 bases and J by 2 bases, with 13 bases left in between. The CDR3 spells CASSSLADVTDTQYF. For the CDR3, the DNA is TGTGCCAGCAGCTCGTTAGCGGACGTCACAGATACGCAGTATTTT.

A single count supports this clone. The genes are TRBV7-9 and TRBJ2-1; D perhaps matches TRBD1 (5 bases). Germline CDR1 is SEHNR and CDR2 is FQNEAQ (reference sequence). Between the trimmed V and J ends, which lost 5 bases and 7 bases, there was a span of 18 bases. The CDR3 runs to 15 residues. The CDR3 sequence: CASSTAVGVRNEQFF. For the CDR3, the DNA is TGTGCCAGCAGCACGGCGGTAGGGGTTCGAAATGAGCAGTTCTTC.

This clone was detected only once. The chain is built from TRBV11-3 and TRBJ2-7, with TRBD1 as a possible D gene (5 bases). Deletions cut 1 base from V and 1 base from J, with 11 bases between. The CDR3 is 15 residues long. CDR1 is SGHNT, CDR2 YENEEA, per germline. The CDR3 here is CASSLGTIGSYEQYF. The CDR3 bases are TGTGCCAGCAGCTTAGGGACAATTGGTTCCTACGAGCAGTACTTC.

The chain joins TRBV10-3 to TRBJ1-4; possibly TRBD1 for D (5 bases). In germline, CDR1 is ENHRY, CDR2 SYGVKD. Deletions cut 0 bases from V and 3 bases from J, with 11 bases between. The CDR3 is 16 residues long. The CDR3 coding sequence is TGTGCCATCAGTGAGTCCCGACAGCGGGCTAATGAAAAACTGTTTTTT. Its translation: CAISESRQRANEKLFF.

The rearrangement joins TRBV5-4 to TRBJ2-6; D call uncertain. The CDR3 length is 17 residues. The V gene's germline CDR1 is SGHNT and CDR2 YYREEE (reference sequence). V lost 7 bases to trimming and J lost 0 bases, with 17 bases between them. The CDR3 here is CASALEALSSGANVLTF. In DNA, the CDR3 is TGTGCCAGCGCCCTCGAGGCACTCAGCTCTGGGGCCAACGTCCTGACTTTC.

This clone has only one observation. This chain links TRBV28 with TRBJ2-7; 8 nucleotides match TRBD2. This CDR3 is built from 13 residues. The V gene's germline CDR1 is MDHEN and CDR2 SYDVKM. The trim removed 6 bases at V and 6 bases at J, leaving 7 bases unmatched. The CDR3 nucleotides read TGTGCCAGCAGACGCGGGACTAGACGCGAGCAGTACTTC. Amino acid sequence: CASRRGTRREQYF.

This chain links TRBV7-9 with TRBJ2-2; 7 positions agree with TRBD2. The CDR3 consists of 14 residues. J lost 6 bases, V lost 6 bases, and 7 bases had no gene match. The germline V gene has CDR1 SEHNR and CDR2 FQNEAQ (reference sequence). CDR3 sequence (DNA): TGTGCCAGCAGGCAAACTAGCGTGGCCGGGGAGCTGTTTTTT. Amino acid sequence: CASRQTSVAGELFF.

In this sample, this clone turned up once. CDR3 sequence (DNA): TGCGCCAGCACAAGCGGGGGGATTGGAAACACCATATATTTT. It yields the protein CASTSGGIGNTIYF. The chain joins TRBV5-1 to TRBJ1-3; possible D gene TRBD1, 5 bases. Trimming pared 6 bases from V and 3 bases from J, leaving 13 bases between. The CDR3 runs to 14 residues. Germline lookup yields CDR1 SGHRS and CDR2 YFSETQ. Looking up the rest from reference TRBV5-1 and TRBJ1-3 gives the full variable domain: KAGVTQTPRYLIKTRGQQVTLSCSPISGHRSVSWYQQTPGQGLQFLFEYFSETQRNKGNFPGRFSGRQFSNSRSEMNVSTLELGDSALYLCASTSGGIGNTIYFGEGSWLTVV.

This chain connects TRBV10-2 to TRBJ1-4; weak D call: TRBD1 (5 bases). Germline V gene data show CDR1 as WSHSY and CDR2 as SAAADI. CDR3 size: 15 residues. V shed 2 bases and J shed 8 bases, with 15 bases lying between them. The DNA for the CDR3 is TGCGCCAGCAGTGAGACACCGCAGGGTGGCGAAAAACTGTTTTTT. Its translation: CASSETPQGGEKLFF.

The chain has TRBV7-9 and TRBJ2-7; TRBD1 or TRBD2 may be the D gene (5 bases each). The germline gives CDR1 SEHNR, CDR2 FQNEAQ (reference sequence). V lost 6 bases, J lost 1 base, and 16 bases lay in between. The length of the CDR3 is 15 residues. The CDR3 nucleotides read TGTGCCAGCAGTCTAGGGACCGCCTATTCCTACGAGCAGTACTTC. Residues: CASSLGTAYSYEQYF.

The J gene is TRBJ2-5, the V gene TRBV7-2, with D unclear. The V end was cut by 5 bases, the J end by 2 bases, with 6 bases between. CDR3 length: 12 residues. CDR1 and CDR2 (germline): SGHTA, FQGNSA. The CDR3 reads CASSPRQETQYF. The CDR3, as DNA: TGTGCCAGCAGCCCCAGACAAGAGACCCAGTACTTC.

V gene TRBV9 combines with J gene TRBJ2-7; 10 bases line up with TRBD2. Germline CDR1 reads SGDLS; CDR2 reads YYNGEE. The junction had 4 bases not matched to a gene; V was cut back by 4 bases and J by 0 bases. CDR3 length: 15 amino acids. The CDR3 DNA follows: TGTGCCAGCAGCCCCCGGACTAGCGGCTCCTACGAGCAGTACTTC. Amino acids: CASSPRTSGSYEQYF. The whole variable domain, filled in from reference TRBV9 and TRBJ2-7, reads DSGVTQTPKHLITATGQRVTLRCSPRSGDLSVYWYQQSLDQGLQFLIQYYNGEERAKGNILERFSAQQFPDLHSELNLSSLELGDSALYFCASSPRTSGSYEQYFGPGTRLTVT.

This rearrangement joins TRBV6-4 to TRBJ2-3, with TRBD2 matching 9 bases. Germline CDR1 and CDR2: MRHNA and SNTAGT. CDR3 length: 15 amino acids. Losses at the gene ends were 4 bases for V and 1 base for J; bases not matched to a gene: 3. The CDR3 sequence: CASSVLAGRTDTQYF. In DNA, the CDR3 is TGTGCCAGCAGTGTTCTAGCGGGGCGCACAGATACGCAGTATTTT.

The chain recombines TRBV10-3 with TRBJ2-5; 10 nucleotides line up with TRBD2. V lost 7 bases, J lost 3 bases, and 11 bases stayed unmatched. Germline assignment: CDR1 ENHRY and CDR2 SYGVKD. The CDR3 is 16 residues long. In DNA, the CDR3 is TGTGCCATCACACCGGGACTAGCGAGCGGGGAAGAGACCCAGTACTTC. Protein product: CAITPGLASGEETQYF.

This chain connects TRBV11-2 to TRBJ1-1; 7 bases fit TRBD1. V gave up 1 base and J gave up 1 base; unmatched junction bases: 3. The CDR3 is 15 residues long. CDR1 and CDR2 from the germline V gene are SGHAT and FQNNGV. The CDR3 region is CASSLVGTANTEAFF. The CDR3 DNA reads TGTGCCAGCAGCTTAGTTGGGACAGCGAACACTGAAGCTTTCTTT.

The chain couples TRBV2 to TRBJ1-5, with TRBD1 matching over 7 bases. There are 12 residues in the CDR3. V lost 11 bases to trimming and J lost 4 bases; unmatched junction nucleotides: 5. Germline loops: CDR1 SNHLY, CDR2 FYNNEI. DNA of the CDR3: TGTGCCGGTGGGACAGCGAATCAGCCCCAGCATTTT. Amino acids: CAGGTANQPQHF.

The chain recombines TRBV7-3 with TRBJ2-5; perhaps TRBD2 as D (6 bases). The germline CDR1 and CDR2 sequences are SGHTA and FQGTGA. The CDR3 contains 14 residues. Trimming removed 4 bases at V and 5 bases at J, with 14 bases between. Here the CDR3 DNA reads TGTGCCAGCAGCTCCAGTCCCGGGACTGAGACCCAGTACTTC. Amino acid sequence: CASSSSPGTETQYF. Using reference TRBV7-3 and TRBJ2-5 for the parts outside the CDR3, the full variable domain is GAGVSQTPSNKVTEKGKYVELRCDPISGHTALYWYRQSLGQGPEFLIYFQGTGAADDSGLPNDRFFAVRPEGSVSTLKIQRTERGDSAVYLCASSSSPGTETQYFGPGTRLLVL.